The clone carrying this T cell receptor (beta chain) was detected only a few times. The antigen remains unidentified. The source of the sample is a study of blood T cells in healthy people across ages. Study findings and constraints: Per million T cells, the diversity of TCR beta decreased roughly linearly as age advanced. The lack of PBMC sorting stopped any conclusive naive versus antigen-experienced comparison. TCR beta diversity was tightly associated with the proportion of naive T cells.

For the second PCR, which ran for about 7 to 12 cycles, a sample-barcoded 5' primer and a J-beta primer mix were used. TCRdb analysed the 5' RACE reads with MiXCR anew, one entry per CDR3 protein. Of hundreds of thousands of distinct CDR3 sequences listed, roughly two fifths are singletons. Sequenced input: blood. The TCR sequence derives from a man older than 75 in good health.

The CDR3 protein is CSAMDRRAPKSTDTQYF. DNA of the CDR3: TGCAGTGCTATGGACAGGAGGGCCCCGAAATCCACAGATACGCAGTATTTT. This chain uses TRBV20-1 with TRBJ2-3, with TRBD1 as a possible D gene (7 bases). Germline assignment: CDR1 DFQATT and CDR2 SNEGSKA (reference sequence). V dropped 4 bases and J dropped 2 bases, with 22 bases sitting between them. CDR3 length: 17 amino acids.